This T cell receptor (beta chain) comes out of a study of control samples from healthy donors and cancer patients. Produced via immunoSEQ multiplex PCR; TCRdb's table is partial and in-frame only. The table has 70,000 to 80,000 clones, about nine tenths seen once. This CDR3 has 16 residues. Looked up from germline, CDR1 is SGHRS and CDR2 is YFSETQ. The V segment lost 4 bases and the J segment 3 bases; nucleotides outside the gene matches: 9. V is TRBV5-1 and J is TRBJ1-2, with 10 bases lining up with TRBD1. The sequence derives from a woman between 45 and 60 years old with colorectal cancer. Source material: PBMCs. CDR3 nucleotides: TGCGCCAGCAGCAGCTTGGTCGGGACAGGGGACTATGGCTACACCTTC. It translates to CASSSLVGTGDYGYTF.